This TCR beta chain was identified during a study of T-cell reconstitution after alpha-beta-depleted transplantation in children. The TCRbeta library was prepared with unique molecular identifiers. TCRdb re-called the PCR reads with MiXCR, one entry per CDR3 protein. Among roughly 100,000 distinct CDR3 sequences listed, 5% to 6% were seen once. Study-wide findings and caveats: Several hundred expanded graft clones reportedly supplied alpha-beta T cells about two months after transplant. From newly produced T cells came most of the T-cell counts and diversity one year after transplant. The origin of high day-60 TCRbeta diversity in some patients lay in surviving recipient T cells and thymic progenitors.

CDR1 and CDR2 from the germline V gene are SGDLS and YYNGEE. The CDR3 spans 15 residues. V lost 1 base, J lost 3 bases, and 14 bases lay in between. The table lists this clonotype with many counts. The antigen is undetermined. This sequence originates from a female patient aged 2-15 years who had a stem cell transplant for Fanconi anemia, so the T cells may come from the graft donor. This rearrangement joins TRBV9 to TRBJ2-7, with D perhaps matching TRBD1 (6 bases). The sample here was PBMCs, mostly from graft donor cells, taken 60 days after TCRalphabeta/CD19-depleted stem cell transplant. CDR3 sequence: CASSVSAGVLYEQYF. CDR3 coding DNA: TGTGCCAGCAGCGTAAGCGCAGGGGTCCTCTACGAGCAGTACTTC.